This T cell receptor (beta chain) was recorded in a study of T cell repertoires in cytomegalovirus infection. In the study overall: Public TCR beta signatures were indicative of both CMV infection and a matching HLA type.

TCRdb used MiXCR to reprocess the reads, holding one entry per CDR3 protein. The table lists 250,000 to 300,000 distinct CDR3 sequences, over 15% of them singletons. The study's findings and limits: HLA-C-restricted CMV-specific TCR beta clonotypes prevailed in the ex vivo response. Adding up the frequency of public TCR beta families identified people who carried CMV plus the relevant HLA.

This clonotype was recorded at least ten times. The antigen is unknown. Germline V gene lookup returns CDR1 SGHTA and CDR2 FQGNSA. V lost 2 bases and J 2 bases, leaving 7 bases between the germline ends. The CDR3 totals 13 residues. This TCR derives from a human donor in good health (CMV status not recorded). Some clones in this sample may be carry-over from other donors' samples. Material for sequencing was CD8+ T cells from PBMCs. The chain carries TRBV7-2 and TRBJ2-7; a possible D gene is TRBD2 (6 bases). The CDR3 sequence is CASSLRGAYEQYF. Here the CDR3 DNA reads TGTGCCAGCAGCTTACGCGGGGCCTACGAGCAGTACTTC.